This TCR beta chain was captured by sequencing in a study of T cell responses to AZD1222 COVID-19 vaccine. Points from the study as a whole: Donors were mostly white British, more females; clonal diversity possibly underestimated. Nearly half of spike-specific TCRs reportedly target unmutated variant regions.

Comment on this clone: Its matching antigen is unknown.

Per the germline V gene, CDR1 is SGHAT and CDR2 is FQNNGV. The germline V and J ends were trimmed by 1 base and 8 bases, with 14 bases remaining between them. The CDR3 is made up of 15 amino acids. Using immunoSEQ multiplex PCR, the repertoire was profiled, and TCRdb retains in-frame clones only, with some absent. The table lists around 100,000 clones, around 84% of them singletons. The TCR was taken from an adult in good health. Sequences were derived from peripheral blood, sampled on day 0 of AZD1222 vaccination. J is TRBJ1-4 and V is TRBV11-2; tentatively, D is TRBD1 (6 bases). The CDR3: CASSLVGGRVEKLFF. CDR3 DNA sequence: TGTGCCAGCAGCTTAGTTGGGGGGCGCGTAGAAAAACTGTTTTTT. Together with reference TRBV11-2 and TRBJ1-4, the CDR3 gives the full variable domain: EAGVAQSPRYKIIEKRQSVAFWCNPISGHATLYWYQQILGQGPKLLIQFQNNGVVDDSQLPKDRFSAERLKGVDSTLKIQPAKLEDSAVYLCASSLVGGRVEKLFFGSGTQLSVL.